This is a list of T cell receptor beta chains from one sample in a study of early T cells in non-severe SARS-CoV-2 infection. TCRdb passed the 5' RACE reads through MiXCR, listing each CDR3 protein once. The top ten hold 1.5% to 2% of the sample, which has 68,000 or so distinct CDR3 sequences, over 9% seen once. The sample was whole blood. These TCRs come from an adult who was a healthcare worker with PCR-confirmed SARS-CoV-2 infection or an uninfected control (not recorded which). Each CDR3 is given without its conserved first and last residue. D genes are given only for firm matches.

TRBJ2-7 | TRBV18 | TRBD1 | ASSPIQGGNHEQY
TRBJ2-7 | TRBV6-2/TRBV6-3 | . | ASRGDSPGGEQY
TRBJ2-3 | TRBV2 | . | ASILGTQY
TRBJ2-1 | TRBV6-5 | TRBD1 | ASSYGTGNSNEQF
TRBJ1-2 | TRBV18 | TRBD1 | ASSPPDRAVGYGYT
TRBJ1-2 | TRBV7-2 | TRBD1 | ASSSWTGLGYT
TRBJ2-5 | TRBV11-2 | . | ASSRPNGQETQY
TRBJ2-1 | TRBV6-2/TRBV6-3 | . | ASSYWGRGDNEQF
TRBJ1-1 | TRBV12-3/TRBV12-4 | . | ASSLQGALAGAF
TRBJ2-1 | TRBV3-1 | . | ASSQEGGQPYNEQF
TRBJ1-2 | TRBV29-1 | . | SVEGYT
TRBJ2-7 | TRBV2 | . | ASRNDRYEQY
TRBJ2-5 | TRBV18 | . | ASSPSRTRGQETQY
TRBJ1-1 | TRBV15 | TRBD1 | ATSSAEMRGDSPMNTEAF
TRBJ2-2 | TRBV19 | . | ASTFGVTATGELF
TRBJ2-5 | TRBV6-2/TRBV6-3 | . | ASSYPRTGQETQY
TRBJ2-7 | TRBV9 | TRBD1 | ASSRTGEQY
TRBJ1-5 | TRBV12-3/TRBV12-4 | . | ASSSSRYQPQH
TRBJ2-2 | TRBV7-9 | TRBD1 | ASSLALGQGRYTGELF
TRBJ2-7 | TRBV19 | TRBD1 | ATADRSSSYEQY
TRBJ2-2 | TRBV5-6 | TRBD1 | ASSLRGQPGTGELF
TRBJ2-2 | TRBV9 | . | ASSVVITGELF
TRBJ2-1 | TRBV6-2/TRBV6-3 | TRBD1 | ASSYGGQGRNEQF
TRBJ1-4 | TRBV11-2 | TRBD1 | ASSLRTGGEKLF
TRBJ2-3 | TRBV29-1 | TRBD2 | SAIETSGVADTQY